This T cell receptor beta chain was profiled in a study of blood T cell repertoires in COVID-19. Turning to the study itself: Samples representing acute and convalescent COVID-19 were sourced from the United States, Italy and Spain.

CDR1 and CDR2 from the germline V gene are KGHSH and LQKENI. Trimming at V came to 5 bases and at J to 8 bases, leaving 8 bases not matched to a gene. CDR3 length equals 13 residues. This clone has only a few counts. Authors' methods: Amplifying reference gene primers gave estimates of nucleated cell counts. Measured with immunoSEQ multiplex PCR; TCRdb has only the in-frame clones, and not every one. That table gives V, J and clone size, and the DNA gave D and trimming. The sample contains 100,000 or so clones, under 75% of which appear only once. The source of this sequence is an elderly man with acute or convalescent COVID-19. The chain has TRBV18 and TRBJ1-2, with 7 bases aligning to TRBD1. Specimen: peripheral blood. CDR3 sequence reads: CASSDRDSSGYTF. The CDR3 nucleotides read TGTGCCAGCTCAGATAGGGACAGCTCGGGCTACACCTTC.